Reported below is one T cell receptor beta chain. This sample was taken from a study of T cell changes during pregnancy in multiple sclerosis. Measured with immunoSEQ multiplex PCR; TCRdb has only the in-frame clones, and not every one. The table records more than 80,000 clones, roughly nine tenths of them present only once. This specimen was peripheral blood, taken before pregnancy. This clonotype originated in a female donor with multiple sclerosis, enrolled in a pregnancy study.

CDR3 bases: TGTGCCAGTAGTATAGACCGCGACACTGAAGCTTTCTTT. Translating gives CASSIDRDTEAFF. The chain carries TRBV19 and TRBJ1-1; D is unresolved. Germline loops: CDR1 LNHDA, CDR2 SQIVND (reference sequence). This CDR3 is built from 13 residues. V lost 0 bases to trimming and J lost 3 bases, with 5 bases between them.